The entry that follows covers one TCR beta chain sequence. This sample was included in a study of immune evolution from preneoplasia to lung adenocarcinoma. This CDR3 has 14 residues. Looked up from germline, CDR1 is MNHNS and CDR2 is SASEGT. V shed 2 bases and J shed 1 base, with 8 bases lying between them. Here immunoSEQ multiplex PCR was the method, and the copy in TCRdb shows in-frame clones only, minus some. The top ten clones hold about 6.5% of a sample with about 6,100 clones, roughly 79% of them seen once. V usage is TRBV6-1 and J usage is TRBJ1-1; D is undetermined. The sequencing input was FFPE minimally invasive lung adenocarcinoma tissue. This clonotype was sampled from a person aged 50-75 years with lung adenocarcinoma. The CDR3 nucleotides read TGTGCCAGCAGTGAAAACCTTTCGAACACTGAAGCTTTCTTT. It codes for CASSENLSNTEAFF.